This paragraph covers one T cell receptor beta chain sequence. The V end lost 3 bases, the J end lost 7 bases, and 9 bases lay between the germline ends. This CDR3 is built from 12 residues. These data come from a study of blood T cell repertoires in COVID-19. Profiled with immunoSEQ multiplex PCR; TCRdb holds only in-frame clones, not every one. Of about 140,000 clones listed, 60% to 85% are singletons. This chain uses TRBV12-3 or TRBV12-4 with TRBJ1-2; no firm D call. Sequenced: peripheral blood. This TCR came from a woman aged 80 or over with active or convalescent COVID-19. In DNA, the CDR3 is TGTGCCAGCAGTTTCGGGGTCGGTGGCTACACCTTC. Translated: CASSFGVGGYTF.